Presented here are 13 T cell receptor beta chains from one specimen sequenced in a study of cytomegalovirus exposure and HLA in healthy donors. The PCR used 60 Vbeta and 13 Jbeta primers. Here immunoSEQ multiplex PCR was the method, and the copy in TCRdb shows in-frame clones only, minus some. The sample has some 200,000 clones; around 76% are singletons. Material for sequencing was PBMCs. These receptors were collected from a man in his late teens or twenties in good health and CMV-seronegative.

This clone has a handful of counts. This chain links TRBV6-1 with TRBJ2-6, with a possible D match to TRBD1 (6 bases). CDR3 size: 15 residues. Germline V gene lookup returns CDR1 MNHNS and CDR2 SASEGT. The V and J ends lost 5 bases and 0 bases respectively, with 8 bases between them. The CDR3 coding sequence is TGTGCCAGCAGTACAGGGCGCTCTGGGGCCAACGTCCTGACTTTC. It specifies CASSTGRSGANVLTF.

The gene calls are TRBV6-1 and TRBJ2-7; D is possibly TRBD1 (6 bases). The CDR3 runs to 14 residues. The germline V gene encodes CDR1 MNHNS and CDR2 SASEGT. Trimming took 0 bases from V and 4 from J, leaving 10 bases between them. The CDR3: CASSEAPRGYEQYF. The CDR3 DNA is TGTGCCAGCAGTGAAGCACCCAGGGGATACGAGCAGTACTTC.

The chain recombines TRBV19 with TRBJ2-5; 8 bases are a match to TRBD2. Looked up from germline, CDR1 is LNHDA and CDR2 is SQIVND (reference sequence). This CDR3 is 14 amino acids long. Germline trimming cut 6 bases from V and 4 bases from J; bases unmatched to any gene: 7. CDR3 coding DNA: TGTGCCAGTAGCGGGAGGGCCTGGGGAGAGACCCAGTACTTC. Protein: CASSGRAWGETQYF.

This chain links TRBV7-9 with TRBJ2-2, with TRBD2 matching over 16 bases. J was trimmed by 6 bases and V by 7 bases; bases with no gene match: 14. The germline gives CDR1 SEHNR, CDR2 FQNEAQ (reference sequence). CDR3 length: 19 residues. CDR3 region: CASTKKGLAGGLGPGELFF. In DNA form, the CDR3 reads TGTGCCAGCACCAAAAAGGGACTAGCGGGAGGGCTAGGACCCGGGGAGCTGTTTTTT.

The sample holds a few counts of this clone. The CDR3: CASSLPDRDEQYF. CDR3 DNA sequence: TGTGCCAGCAGTTTACCCGACAGGGACGAGCAGTACTTC. J is TRBJ2-7 and V is TRBV28; 7 nucleotides agree with TRBD1. Trimming took 2 bases from V and 5 from J; bases not matched to a gene: 3. Germline-derived CDR1 and CDR2 are MDHEN and SYDVKM. CDR3 size: 13 residues.

This clone appeared once. The CDR3 region is CASSMVPREDQPQHF. The DNA for the CDR3 is TGTGCCAGTAGTATGGTCCCCCGGGAGGACCAGCCCCAGCATTTT. The rearrangement links TRBV19 to TRBJ1-5; D is unresolved. The CDR3 totals 15 residues. In germline, CDR1 is LNHDA, CDR2 SQIVND (reference sequence). Trimming took 3 bases from V and 7 from J, leaving 16 bases between them.

This clone was found once. The rearrangement joins TRBV4-1 to TRBJ2-1; perhaps TRBD2 as D (5 bases). Germline-derived CDR1 and CDR2 are MGHRA and YSYEKL. This CDR3 is 16 amino acids long. Trimming pared 5 bases from V and 0 bases from J, leaving 14 bases between. DNA for the CDR3: TGCGCCAGCAGCGCCCGGACTGGCGGCTCCTACAATGAGCAGTTCTTC. Translation gives CASSARTGGSYNEQFF.

Worth noting for this clone: The same CDR3 is also encoded by other DNA sequences in this sample. For the CDR3, the DNA is TGTGCCAGCAGTTTACAGGGTGCGGGCAATCAGCCCCAGCATTTT. Its translation: CASSLQGAGNQPQHF. The rearrangement joins TRBV6-5 to TRBJ1-5; D might be TRBD1 (6 bases). V was trimmed by 4 bases and J by 2 bases, leaving 12 bases between them. Per germline, CDR1 MNHEY and CDR2 SVGAGI. This CDR3 contains 15 residues.

The table lists this clone with a few counts. The chain uses TRBV6-5 and TRBJ2-1; D gene uncertain. V lost 4 bases and J 4 bases, leaving 14 bases between the germline ends. Germline lookup yields CDR1 MNHEY and CDR2 SVGAGI. The CDR3 is 15 residues long. This chain's CDR3 is CASSFDSRSYNEQFF. Here the CDR3 DNA reads TGTGCCAGCAGTTTTGATAGCAGATCGTACAATGAGCAGTTCTTC.

The CDR3 coding sequence is TGTGCCAGTAGTATAGATCCCTTCGCGGGAGGGAGGAATGAGCAGTTCTTC. Translating it yields CASSIDPFAGGRNEQFF. This chain links TRBV19 with TRBJ2-1; the match to TRBD2 covers 9 bases. The CDR3 consists of 17 residues. The trim removed 0 bases at V and 7 bases at J, leaving 10 bases unmatched. Germline V gives CDR1 LNHDA, CDR2 SQIVND (reference sequence).

The chain employs TRBV27 and TRBJ2-1; TRBD2 might be the D (6 bases). Germline lookup yields CDR1 MNHEY and CDR2 SMNVEV (reference sequence). The CDR3 totals 16 residues. Trimming left V 7 bases short and J 0 bases short, with 16 bases between. The CDR3 region is CASTLRASASYNEQFF. CDR3 in DNA: TGTGCCAGCACCCTTCGGGCTAGCGCCTCCTACAATGAGCAGTTCTTC.

The chain combines TRBV27 with TRBJ1-2, with 9 bases lining up with TRBD1. The V segment lost 5 bases and the J segment 4 bases; nucleotides outside the gene matches: 11. CDR3 length equals 16 residues. Germline CDR1 reads MNHEY; CDR2 reads SMNVEV (reference sequence). The CDR3 sequence is CASSIRPGTGSYGYTF. CDR3 in DNA: TGTGCCAGCAGTATCCGTCCCGGGACAGGGAGCTATGGCTACACCTTC.

The rearrangement links TRBV5-4 to TRBJ2-3; D is perhaps TRBD1 (6 bases). Germline values: CDR1 SGHNT, CDR2 YYREEE (reference sequence). V was cut by 0 bases and J by 2 bases, with 13 bases left in between. CDR3 length equals 16 residues. The CDR3 bases are TGTGCCAGCAGCTTGGGACAGGACATTATCACAGATACGCAGTATTTT. Amino acid sequence: CASSLGQDIITDTQYF.